Listed below are T cell receptor beta chains from one sample, sequenced in a study of blood T cell repertoires in COVID-19. The table came from immunoSEQ multiplex PCR; TCRdb's copy has only in-frame clones and leaves some out. This table has about 300,000 clones, around 90% appearing once. Specimen: peripheral blood. All receptors come from a man in his late teens or twenties who had recovered from COVID-19. Each CDR3 is given with its conserved first and last residue. D genes are given only for firm matches. Not every row has a clone size; where given, it reads once, few, many or a size class.

j_call	d_call	clone_size	v_call	cdr3_nt	cdr3_aa
TRBJ1-5	.	.	TRBV15	TGTGCCACCAGAAGCGGGGGGGGAGAGGGTCAGCCCCAGCATTTT	CATRSGGGEGQPQHF
TRBJ1-2	.	.	TRBV5-5	TGTGCCAGCAGCCCGGGAATTTACGGCTACACCTTC	CASSPGIYGYTF
TRBJ1-1	.	.	TRBV18	TGTGCCAGCTCACCACCGGCCAGCGGAAACACTGAAGCTTTCTTT	CASSPPASGNTEAFF
TRBJ2-7	TRBD1	.	TRBV27	TGTGCCAGCAGTTTCGGACAGGGTCTCTACGAGCAGTACTTC	CASSFGQGLYEQYF
TRBJ2-7	TRBD1	.	TRBV11-2	TGTGCCAGCAGCCTGGACAGGGCCTACGAGCAGTACTTC	CASSLDRAYEQYF
TRBJ1-4	.	.	TRBV6-5	TGTGCCAGCAAGAATAGCCCAAATGAAAAACTGTTTTTT	CASKNSPNEKLFF
TRBJ2-1	.	.	TRBV5-1	TGCGCCAGCATCGAGCGGGATGAGCAGTTCTTC	CASIERDEQFF
TRBJ2-5	.	.	TRBV6-2/TRBV6-3	TGTGCCAGCAGTTACTTGGGCGGCGCGGGGGAGACCCAGTACTTC	CASSYLGGAGETQYF
TRBJ1-1	TRBD1	.	TRBV7-9	TGTGCCAGCAAGCGGACAGGGCCCGTCGACACTGAAGCTTTCTTT	CASKRTGPVDTEAFF
TRBJ2-7	.	.	TRBV29-1	TGCAGCGTTGCCGGGACTGATCCCTACGAGCAGTACTTC	CSVAGTDPYEQYF
TRBJ2-1	.	.	TRBV4-2	TGTGCCAGCAGCCAAGAGTTGAGGAACTCCTACAATGAGCAGTTCTTC	CASSQELRNSYNEQFF
TRBJ1-1	.	.	TRBV7-9	TGTGCCAGCAGCTTAAGGAACAGGGACACTGAAGCTTTCTTT	CASSLRNRDTEAFF
TRBJ1-3	.	.	TRBV5-4	TGTGCCAGCAGCTTGGGGCAATCTCTTGGAAACACCATATATTTT	CASSLGQSLGNTIYF
TRBJ2-1	.	few	TRBV9	TGTGCCAGCGGGTCTCAGGCGGGGCCCTCCTACAATGAGCAGTTCTTC	CASGSQAGPSYNEQFF
TRBJ1-4	TRBD1	.	TRBV3-1/TRBV3-2	TGTGCCAGCAGCCAAGATTTGAGACAGGGGCTCTATGAAAAACTGTTTTTT	CASSQDLRQGLYEKLFF
TRBJ2-3	TRBD2	.	TRBV11-2	TGTGCCAGCAGCTTAGTCGAGCGGGGGGGCCGTTCAGATACGCAGTATTTT	CASSLVERGGRSDTQYF
TRBJ1-6	TRBD1	.	TRBV27	TGTGCCAGCAGACAGACCGACAGGGATTCACCCCTCCACTTT	CASRQTDRDSPLHF
TRBJ1-2	.	.	TRBV15	TGTGCCACCAGCAGAGATGTGGCAGGCAACTATGGCTACACCTTC	CATSRDVAGNYGYTF
TRBJ1-1	TRBD1	.	TRBV25-1	TGTGCCAGCAGGGAGACAGGGTTGAACACTGAAGCTTTCTTT	CASRETGLNTEAFF
TRBJ2-5	TRBD1	.	TRBV19	TGTGCCAGCGCCCGGACAGGGACATTGGAGACCCAGTACTTC	CASARTGTLETQYF
TRBJ2-1	TRBD2	few	TRBV10-3	TGTGCCATCAGTGAGACTAGCGGGAATGAGCAGTTCTTC	CAISETSGNEQFF
TRBJ2-1	TRBD2	.	TRBV11-3	TGTGCCAGCAGCTTAGACAGCGGGAGGGCCGGTGACAATGAGCAGTTCTTC	CASSLDSGRAGDNEQFF
TRBJ1-1	.	.	TRBV12-5	TGTGCTAGTGGTTTGGTGAGACTAACAAGTACAGCTTTCTTT	CASGLVRLTSTAFF
TRBJ1-3	.	few	TRBV19	TGTGCCAGTAGTTTTCAGGGATCTGGAAACACCATATATTTT	CASSFQGSGNTIYF